This TCR beta chain was captured by sequencing in a study of shared clonotypes between healthy human individuals. Here immunoSEQ multiplex PCR was the method, and the copy in TCRdb shows in-frame clones only, minus some. The sample lists around 700,000 clones, around 72% occurring once. Sample: memory CD4+ T cells sorted from blood. Specified subset: CD45RA-negative fraction. This TCR came from a woman between 25 and 40 years old in good health.

In DNA, the CDR3 is TGTGCCAGCAGCTCGACAGGGTATAATGGCTACACCTTC. Amino acids: CASSSTGYNGYTF. The V gene is TRBV2, the J gene TRBJ1-2; TRBD1 aligns across 7 bases. CDR1 and CDR2 from the germline V gene are SNHLY and FYNNEI. This CDR3 has 13 residues. The junction had 7 bases not matched to a gene; V was cut back by 6 bases and J by 6 bases.